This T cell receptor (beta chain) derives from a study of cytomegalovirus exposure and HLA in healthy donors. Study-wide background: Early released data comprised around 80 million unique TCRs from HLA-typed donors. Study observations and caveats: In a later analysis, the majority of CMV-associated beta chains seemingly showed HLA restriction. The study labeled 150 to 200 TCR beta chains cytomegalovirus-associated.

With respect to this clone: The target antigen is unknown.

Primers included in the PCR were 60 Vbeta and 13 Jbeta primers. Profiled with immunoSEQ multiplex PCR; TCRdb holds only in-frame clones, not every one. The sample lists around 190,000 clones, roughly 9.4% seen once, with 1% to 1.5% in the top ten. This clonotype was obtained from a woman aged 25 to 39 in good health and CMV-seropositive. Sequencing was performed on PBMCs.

CDR3 nucleotides: TGCGCCAGCAGCTTTAGCGGTAACTCCTACGAGCAGTACTTC. It codes for CASSFSGNSYEQYF. The chain recombines TRBV5-1 with TRBJ2-7, with D perhaps TRBD2 (6 bases). This CDR3 spans 14 amino acids. Germline loops: CDR1 SGHRS, CDR2 YFSETQ. V was shortened by 2 bases and J by 0 bases, with 9 bases between the two germline ends.